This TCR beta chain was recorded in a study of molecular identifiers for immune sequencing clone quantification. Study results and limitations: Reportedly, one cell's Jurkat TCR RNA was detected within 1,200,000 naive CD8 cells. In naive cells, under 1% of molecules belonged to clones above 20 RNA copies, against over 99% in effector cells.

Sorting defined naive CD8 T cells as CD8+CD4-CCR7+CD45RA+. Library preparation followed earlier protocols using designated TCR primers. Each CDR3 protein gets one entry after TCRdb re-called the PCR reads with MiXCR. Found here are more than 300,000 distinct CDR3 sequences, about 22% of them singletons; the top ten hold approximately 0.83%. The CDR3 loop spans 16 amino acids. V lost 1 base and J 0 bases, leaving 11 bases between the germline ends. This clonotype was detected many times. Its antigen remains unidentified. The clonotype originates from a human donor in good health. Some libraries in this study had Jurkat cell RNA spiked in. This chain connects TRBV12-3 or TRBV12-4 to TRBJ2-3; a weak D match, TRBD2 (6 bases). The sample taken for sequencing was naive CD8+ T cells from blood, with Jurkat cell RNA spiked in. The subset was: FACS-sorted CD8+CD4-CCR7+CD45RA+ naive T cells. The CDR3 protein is CASSLGLSGSTDTQYF. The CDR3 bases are TGTGCCAGCAGTTTAGGTTTGAGCGGGAGCACAGATACGCAGTATTTT.